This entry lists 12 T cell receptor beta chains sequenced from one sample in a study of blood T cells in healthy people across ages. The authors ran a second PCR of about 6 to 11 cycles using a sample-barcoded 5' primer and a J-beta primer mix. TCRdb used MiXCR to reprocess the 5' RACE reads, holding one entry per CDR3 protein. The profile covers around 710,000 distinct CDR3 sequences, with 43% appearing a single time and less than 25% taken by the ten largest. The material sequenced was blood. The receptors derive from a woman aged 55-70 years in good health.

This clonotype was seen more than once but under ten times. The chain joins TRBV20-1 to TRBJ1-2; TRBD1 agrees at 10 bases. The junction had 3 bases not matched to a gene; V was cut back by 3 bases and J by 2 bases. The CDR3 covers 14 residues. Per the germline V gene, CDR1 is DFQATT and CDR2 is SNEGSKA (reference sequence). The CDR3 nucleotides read TGCAGTGCTAGGGAGACAGGGGGCAACTATGGCTACACCTTC. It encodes CSARETGGNYGYTF.

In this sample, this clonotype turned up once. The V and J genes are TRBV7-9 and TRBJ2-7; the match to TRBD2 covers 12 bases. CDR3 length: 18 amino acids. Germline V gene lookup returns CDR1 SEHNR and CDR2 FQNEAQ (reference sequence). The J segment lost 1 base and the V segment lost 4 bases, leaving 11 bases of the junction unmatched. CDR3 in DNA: TGTGCCAGCAGCTCGACTCTAGCGGGAGGGCCGACGTCCTACGAGCAGTACTTC. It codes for CASSSTLAGGPTSYEQYF.

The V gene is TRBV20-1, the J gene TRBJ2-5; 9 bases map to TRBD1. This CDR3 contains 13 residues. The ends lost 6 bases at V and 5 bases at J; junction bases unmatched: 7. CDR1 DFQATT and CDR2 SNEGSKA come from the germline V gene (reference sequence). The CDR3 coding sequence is TGCAGTGCGGATACAGGGGGCTTGGAGACCCAGTACTTC. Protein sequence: CSADTGGLETQYF.

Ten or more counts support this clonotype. The CDR3 DNA is TGTGCCAGCAGTGAACTAGCGGGAGGTCTTGGGGGGACAGATACGCAGTATTTT. As protein: CASSELAGGLGGTDTQYF. The rearrangement uses TRBV6-1 and TRBJ2-3; TRBD2 agrees at 11 bases. Looked up from germline, CDR1 is MNHNS and CDR2 is SASEGT. The CDR3 totals 18 residues. Trimming removed 2 bases from V and 3 bases from J; junction bases left unmatched: 10.

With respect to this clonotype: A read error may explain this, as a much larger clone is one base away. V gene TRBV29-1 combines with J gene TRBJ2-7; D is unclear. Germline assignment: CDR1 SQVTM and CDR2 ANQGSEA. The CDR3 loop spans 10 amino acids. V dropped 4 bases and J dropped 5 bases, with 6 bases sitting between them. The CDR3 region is CSVGSDEQYF. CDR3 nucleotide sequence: TGCAGCGTTGGGTCCGACGAGCAGTACTTC.

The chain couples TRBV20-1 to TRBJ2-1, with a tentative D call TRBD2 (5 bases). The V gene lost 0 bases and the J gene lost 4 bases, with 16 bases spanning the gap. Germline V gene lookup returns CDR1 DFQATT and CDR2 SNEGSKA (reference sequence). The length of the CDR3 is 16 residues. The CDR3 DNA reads TGCAGTGCTAGAGATCCGGCTCGAGGGTTATACAATGAGCAGTTCTTC. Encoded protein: CSARDPARGLYNEQFF.

The CDR3: CASSEYRAGGAGELFF. DNA of the CDR3: TGTGCCAGCAGTGAATACCGGGCGGGGGGAGCCGGGGAGCTGTTTTTT. The genes are TRBV25-1 and TRBJ2-2, with 8 bases fitting TRBD2. Germline CDR1 MGHDK, CDR2 SYGVNS. The trim removed 0 bases at V and 6 bases at J, leaving 6 bases unmatched. The CDR3 is made up of 16 amino acids.

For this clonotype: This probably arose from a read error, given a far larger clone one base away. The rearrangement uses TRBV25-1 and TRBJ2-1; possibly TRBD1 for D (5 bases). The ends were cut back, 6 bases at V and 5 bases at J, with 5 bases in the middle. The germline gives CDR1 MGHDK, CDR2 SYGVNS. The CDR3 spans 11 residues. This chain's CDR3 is CASRDNNEQFF. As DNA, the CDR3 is TGTGCCAGCAGGGACAACAATGAGCAGTTCTTC. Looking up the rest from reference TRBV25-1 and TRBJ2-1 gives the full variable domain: EADIYQTPRYLVIGTGKKITLECSQTMGHDKMYWYQQDPGMELHLIHYSYGVNSTEKGDLSSESTVSRIRTEHFPLTLESARPSHTSQYLCASRDNNEQFFGPGTRLTVL.

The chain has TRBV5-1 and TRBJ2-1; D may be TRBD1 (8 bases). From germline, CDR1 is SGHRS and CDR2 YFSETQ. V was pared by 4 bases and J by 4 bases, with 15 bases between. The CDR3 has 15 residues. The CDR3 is CASSTTGGEYNEQFF. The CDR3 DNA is TGCGCCAGCAGCACAACAGGGGGGGAGTACAATGAGCAGTTCTTC.

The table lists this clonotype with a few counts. CDR3 amino acids: CSALLRDLTVTDTQYF. Written as DNA, the CDR3 is TGCAGTGCCCTACTCCGGGACTTGACGGTCACAGATACGCAGTATTTT. The rearrangement joins TRBV20-1 to TRBJ2-3, with a weak D call TRBD2 (6 bases). This CDR3 spans 16 amino acids. V shed 6 bases and J shed 2 bases, with 21 bases lying between them. In germline, CDR1 is DFQATT, CDR2 SNEGSKA (reference sequence).

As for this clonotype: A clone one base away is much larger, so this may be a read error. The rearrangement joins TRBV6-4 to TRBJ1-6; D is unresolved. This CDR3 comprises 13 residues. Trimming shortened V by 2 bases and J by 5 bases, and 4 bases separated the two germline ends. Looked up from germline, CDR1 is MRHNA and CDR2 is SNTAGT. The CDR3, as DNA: TGTGCCAGCAGTGACAGGGATAATTCACCCCTCCACTTT. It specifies CASSDRDNSPLHF.

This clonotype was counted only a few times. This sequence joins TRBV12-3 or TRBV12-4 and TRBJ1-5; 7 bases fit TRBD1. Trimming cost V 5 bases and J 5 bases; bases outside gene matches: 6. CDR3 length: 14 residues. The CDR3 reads CASSPTGAHQPQHF. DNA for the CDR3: TGTGCCAGCAGTCCCACAGGGGCCCATCAGCCCCAGCATTTT.